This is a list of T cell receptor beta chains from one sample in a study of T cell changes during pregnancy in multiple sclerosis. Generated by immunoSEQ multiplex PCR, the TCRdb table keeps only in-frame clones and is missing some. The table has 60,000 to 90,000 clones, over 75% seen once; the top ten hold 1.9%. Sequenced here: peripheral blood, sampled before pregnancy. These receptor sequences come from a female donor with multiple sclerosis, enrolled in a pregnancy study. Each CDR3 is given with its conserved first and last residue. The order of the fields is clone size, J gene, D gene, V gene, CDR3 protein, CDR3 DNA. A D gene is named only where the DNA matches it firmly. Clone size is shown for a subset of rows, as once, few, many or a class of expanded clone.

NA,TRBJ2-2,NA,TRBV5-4,CASSFVAGELFF,TGTGCCAGCAGCTTCGTGGCAGGGGAGTTGTTTTTT
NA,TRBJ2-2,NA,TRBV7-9,CASSPRGGELFF,TGTGCCAGCAGCCCTCGGGGCGGGGAGCTGTTTTTT
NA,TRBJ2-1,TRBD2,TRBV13,CASSLLAGGYNEQFF,TGTGCCAGCAGCCTGCTCGCGGGGGGATACAATGAGCAGTTCTTC
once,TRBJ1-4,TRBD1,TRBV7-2,CASSLDRTGEKLFF,TGTGCCAGCAGCTTAGATAGGACAGGCGAAAAACTGTTTTTT
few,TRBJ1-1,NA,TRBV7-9,CASSLVRETEAFF,TGTGCCAGCAGCTTAGTAAGGGAGACTGAAGCTTTCTTT
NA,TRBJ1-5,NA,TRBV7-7,CASSLVRGAGRWAGQIQPQHF,TGTGCTAGCAGCTTAGTGAGAGGAGCGGGGAGGTGGGCAGGGCAAATTCAGCCCCAGCATTTT
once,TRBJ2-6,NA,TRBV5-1,CASSSNRHSGANVLTF,TGCGCCAGCAGCTCAAACAGGCACTCTGGGGCCAACGTCCTGACTTTC
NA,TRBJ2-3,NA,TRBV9,CASSVGGPSTDTQYF,TGTGCCAGCAGCGTAGGTGGCCCTAGCACAGATACGCAGTATTTT
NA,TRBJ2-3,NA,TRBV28,CASSFTGDTDTQYF,TGTGCCAGCAGTTTTACGGGGGACACAGATACGCAGTATTTT
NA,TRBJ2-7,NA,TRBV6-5,CAIFHVSSYEQYF,TGTGCCATTTTTCATGTTAGCTCCTACGAGCAGTACTTC
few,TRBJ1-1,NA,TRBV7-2,CASSLIMNTEAFF,TGTGCCAGCAGCTTAATTATGAACACTGAAGCTTTCTTT
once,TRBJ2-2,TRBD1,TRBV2,CASSPGTGHTGELFF,TGTGCCAGCAGTCCCGGGACAGGGCACACCGGGGAGCTGTTTTTT
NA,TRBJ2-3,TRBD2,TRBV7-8,CASSLSSGHGRGDTQYF,TGTGCCAGCAGCTTATCCTCCGGCCACGGGAGGGGAGATACGCAGTATTTT
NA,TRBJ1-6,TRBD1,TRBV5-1,CASSLQGGESPLHF,TGCGCCAGCAGCTTACAGGGGGGAGAATCACCCCTCCACTTT
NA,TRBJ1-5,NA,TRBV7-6,CASSLIQGAQHF,TGTGCCAGCAGTCTTATACAGGGAGCCCAGCATTTT
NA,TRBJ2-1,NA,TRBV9,CASSLTYTGEQFF,TGTGCCAGCAGCCTAACCTATACGGGTGAGCAGTTCTTC
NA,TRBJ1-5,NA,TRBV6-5,CASSYTGPYSNQPQHF,TGTGCCAGCAGTTATACAGGACCGTATAGCAATCAGCCCCAGCATTTT
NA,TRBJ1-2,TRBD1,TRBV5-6,CASSLQGAGYTF,TGTGCCAGCAGCCTACAGGGGGCTGGCTACACCTTC
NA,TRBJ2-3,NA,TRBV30,CAWSVSGSDTQYF,TGTGCCTGGAGTGTATCAGGGTCAGATACGCAGTATTTT
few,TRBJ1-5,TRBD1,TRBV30,CAWNSGTANQPQHF,TGTGCCTGGAACTCCGGGACAGCCAATCAGCCCCAGCATTTT
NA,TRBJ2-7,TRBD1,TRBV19,CASSIGQDRSYEQYF,TGTGCCAGTAGTATTGGACAGGATCGATCCTACGAGCAGTACTTC
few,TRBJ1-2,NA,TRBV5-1,CASSPTHPDIDGYTF,TGCGCCAGCAGCCCTACTCACCCGGACATTGATGGCTACACCTTC
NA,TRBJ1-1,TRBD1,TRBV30,CAWSEPGGGFLGAFF,TGTGCCTGGAGTGAGCCAGGGGGAGGTTTCTTGGGAGCTTTCTTT
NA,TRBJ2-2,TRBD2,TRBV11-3,CASSLVPGGPLDTGELFF,TGTGCCAGCAGCTTAGTACCGGGGGGGCCGCTGGACACCGGGGAGCTGTTTTTT
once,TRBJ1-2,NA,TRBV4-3,CASSQVEWTEYGYTF,TGCGCCAGCAGCCAAGTTGAGTGGACAGAATATGGCTACACCTTC
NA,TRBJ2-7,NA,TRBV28,CASSFQGLYEQYF,TGTGCCAGCAGTTTCCAGGGGCTCTACGAGCAGTACTTC
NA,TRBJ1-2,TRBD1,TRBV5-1,CASSHEGQYFGYTF,TGCGCCAGCAGCCACGAGGGACAGTACTTTGGCTACACCTTC
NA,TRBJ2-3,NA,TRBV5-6,CASSLDRAGTDTQYF,TGTGCCAGCAGCTTGGACAGGGCCGGAACAGATACGCAGTATTTT
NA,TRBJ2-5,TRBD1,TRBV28,CASSPNRGAPGETQYF,TGTGCCAGCAGTCCAAACAGGGGGGCGCCTGGGGAGACCCAGTACTTC
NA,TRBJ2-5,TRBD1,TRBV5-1,CASSLLGTGDETQYF,TGCGCCAGCAGCTTGTTAGGGACAGGGGATGAGACCCAGTACTTC
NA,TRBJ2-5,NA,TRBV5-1,CASSMVAGETQYF,TGCGCCAGCAGCATGGTAGCAGGGGAGACCCAGTACTTC
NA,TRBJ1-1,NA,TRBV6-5,CASSPRRGWGTEAFF,TGTGCCAGCAGCCCGCGGCGGGGTTGGGGCACTGAAGCTTTCTTT
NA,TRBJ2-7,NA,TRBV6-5,CASSHKGLRGYEQYF,TGTGCCAGCAGCCACAAGGGACTGCGAGGCTACGAGCAGTACTTC
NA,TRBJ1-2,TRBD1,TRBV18,CASSPSQGAYGYTF,TGTGCCAGCTCACCATCACAGGGGGCCTATGGCTACACCTTC
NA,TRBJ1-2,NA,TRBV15,CATSRGGALYGYTF,TGTGCCACCAGCAGGGGGGGGGCGCTTTATGGCTACACCTTC
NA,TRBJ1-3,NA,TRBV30,CAWGVSGRNTIYF,TGTGCCTGGGGAGTAAGTGGCAGAAACACCATATATTTT
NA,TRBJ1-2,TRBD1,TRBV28,CASSFNGFGQGDLDGGYTF,TGTGCCAGCAGTTTTAATGGGTTCGGACAGGGAGACCTAGATGGTGGCTACACCTTC
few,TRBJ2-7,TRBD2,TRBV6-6,CASSYTPGGAYEQYF,TGTGCCAGCAGTTACACCCCTGGGGGGGCCTACGAGCAGTACTTC
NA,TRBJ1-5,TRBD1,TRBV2,CASSGTGGLQPQHF,TGTGCCAGCAGTGGGACAGGGGGCCTTCAGCCCCAGCATTTT
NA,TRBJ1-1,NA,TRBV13,CASSLEQNTEAFF,TGTGCCAGCAGCCTAGAACAGAACACTGAAGCTTTCTTT
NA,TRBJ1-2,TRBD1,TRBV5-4,CASSLGTGIGNYGYTF,TGTGCCAGCAGCTTAGGGACAGGGATTGGAAACTATGGCTACACCTTC
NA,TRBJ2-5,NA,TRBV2,CASSGQSRETQYF,TGTGCCAGCAGTGGGCAAAGCAGGGAGACCCAGTACTTC
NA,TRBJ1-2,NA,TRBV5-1,CASSSPRERNYGYTF,TGCGCCAGCAGCTCACCTCGGGAGAGAAACTATGGCTACACCTTC
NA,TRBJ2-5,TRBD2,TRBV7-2,CASSHTSGGRGPKETQYF,TGTGCCAGCAGCCACACTAGCGGGGGCCGTGGCCCGAAAGAGACCCAGTACTTC
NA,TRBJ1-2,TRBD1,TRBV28,CASRPGQDYGYTF,TGTGCCAGCAGGCCTGGACAGGACTATGGCTACACCTTC
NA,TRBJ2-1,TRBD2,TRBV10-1,CASSESVAGDYNEQFF,TGCGCCAGCAGTGAGTCGGTAGCGGGAGATTACAATGAGCAGTTCTTC